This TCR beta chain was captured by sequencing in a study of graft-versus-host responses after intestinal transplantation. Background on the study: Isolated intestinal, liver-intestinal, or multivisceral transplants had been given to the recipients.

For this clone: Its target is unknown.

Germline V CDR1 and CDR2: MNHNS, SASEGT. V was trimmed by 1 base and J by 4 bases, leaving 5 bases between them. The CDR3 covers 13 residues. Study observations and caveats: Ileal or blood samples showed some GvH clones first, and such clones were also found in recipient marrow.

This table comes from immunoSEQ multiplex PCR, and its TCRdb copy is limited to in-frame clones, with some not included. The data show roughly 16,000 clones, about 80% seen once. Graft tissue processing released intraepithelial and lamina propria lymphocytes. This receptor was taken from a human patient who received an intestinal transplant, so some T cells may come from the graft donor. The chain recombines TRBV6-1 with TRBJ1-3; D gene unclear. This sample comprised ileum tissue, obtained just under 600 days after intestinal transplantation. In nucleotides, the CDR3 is TGTGCCAGCAGTGAAGAATTCGGAAACACCATATATTTT. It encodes CASSEEFGNTIYF.